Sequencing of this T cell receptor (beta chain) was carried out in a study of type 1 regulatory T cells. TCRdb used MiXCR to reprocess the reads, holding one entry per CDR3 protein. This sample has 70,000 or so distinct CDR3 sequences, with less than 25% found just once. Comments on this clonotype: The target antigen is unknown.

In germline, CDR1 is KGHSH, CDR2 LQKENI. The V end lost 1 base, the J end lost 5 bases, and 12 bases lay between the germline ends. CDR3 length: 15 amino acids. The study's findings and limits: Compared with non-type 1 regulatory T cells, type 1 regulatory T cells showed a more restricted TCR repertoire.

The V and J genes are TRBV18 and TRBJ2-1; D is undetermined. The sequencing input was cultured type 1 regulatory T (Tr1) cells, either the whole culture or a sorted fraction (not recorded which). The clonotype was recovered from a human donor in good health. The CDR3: CASSPRSISDNEQFF. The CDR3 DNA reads TGTGCCAGCTCACCACGGAGCATCAGCGACAATGAGCAGTTCTTC.